These T cell receptor beta chains were read from a single sample in a study of graft-versus-host responses after intestinal transplantation. Assay: immunoSEQ multiplex PCR; the TCRdb copy retains only in-frame clones and omits some. The sample has 90,000 to 95,000 clones, under 95% seen once. Their recognized antigens are unknown. Source: unstimulated CD8+ T cells sorted from spleen or lymph node cells, taken before intestinal transplant. These receptors were collected from a human donor who received an intestinal transplant. Each CDR3 is given with its conserved first and last residue. D genes are given only for firm matches. Size is stated for part of the rows, as once, few or many counts, or as a class when the clone is expanded.

clone_size	j_call	v_call	cdr3_length	d_call	cdr3_aa	cdr3_nt
-	TRBJ2-7	TRBV5-4	16	TRBD2	CASSFGGTSFMYEQYF	TGTGCCAGCAGCTTTGGTGGGACTAGTTTTATGTACGAGCAGTACTTC
-	TRBJ2-1	TRBV5-5	14	-	CASSLVEIYNEQFF	TGTGCCAGCAGCTTGGTGGAGATCTACAATGAGCAGTTCTTC
-	TRBJ2-5	TRBV14	18	TRBD2	CASSQRSEREGSGETQYF	TGTGCCAGCAGCCAAAGAAGTGAGAGGGAGGGGTCGGGTGAGACCCAGTACTTC
-	TRBJ2-2	TRBV5-1	13	-	CASSPKPTGELFF	TGCGCCAGCAGCCCCAAACCCACCGGGGAGCTGTTTTTT
-	TRBJ1-2	TRBV30	13	TRBD1	CAWSPVTGDGYTF	TGTGCCTGGAGTCCCGTAACAGGGGATGGCTACACCTTC
-	TRBJ2-5	TRBV5-6	15	TRBD2	CASSSLLAGWAAQYF	TGTGCCAGCAGCTCATTGCTAGCGGGGTGGGCGGCCCAGTACTTC
-	TRBJ2-5	TRBV21-1	16	-	CASSKRPKGGQETQYF	TGTGCCAGCAGCAAAAGGCCCAAGGGGGGCCAAGAGACCCAGTACTTC
-	TRBJ2-1	TRBV5-6	13	TRBD2	CASSLGLAGRQFF	TGTGCCAGCAGCTTGGGACTAGCGGGAAGACAGTTCTTC
-	TRBJ2-3	TRBV2	15	TRBD1	CASSAYRGSTDTQYF	TGTGCCAGCAGTGCCTACAGGGGAAGCACAGATACGCAGTATTTT
-	TRBJ1-5	TRBV7-6	13	-	CASSIAGDQPQHF	TGTGCCAGCAGTATTGCCGGGGACCAGCCCCAGCATTTT
-	TRBJ2-3	TRBV15	19	TRBD1	CATSRESGQKGGPTDTQYF	TGTGCCACCAGCAGAGAGTCCGGACAAAAAGGGGGCCCCACGGATACGCAGTATTTT
-	TRBJ2-3	TRBV29-1	17	-	CSVEVAGRLLPTDTQYF	TGCAGCGTTGAAGTGGCGGGAAGACTTCTTCCCACAGATACGCAGTATTTT
-	TRBJ2-7	TRBV4-1	15	TRBD2	CASSVAGGAAYEQYF	TGCGCCAGCAGCGTAGCCGGGGGGGCCGCTTACGAGCAGTACTTC
-	TRBJ1-6	TRBV10-3	12	-	CAPYRAKSPLHF	TGTGCCCCTTACAGGGCCAAGTCACCCCTCCACTTT
-	TRBJ2-1	TRBV13	15	-	CASSSTRAPNNEQFF	TGTGCCAGCAGCTCAACTAGAGCCCCTAACAATGAGCAGTTCTTC
-	TRBJ2-7	TRBV19	14	TRBD2	CASSYSGGTYEQYF	TGTGCCAGTAGTTACAGCGGGGGAACCTACGAGCAGTACTTC
-	TRBJ2-2	TRBV14	13	-	CASSQWMTGELFF	TGTGCCAGCAGCCAATGGATGACCGGGGAGCTGTTTTTT
-	TRBJ2-3	TRBV4-1	15	-	CASSQTRFSTDTQYF	TGCGCCAGCAGCCAAACCAGGTTTTCCACAGATACGCAGTATTTT
-	TRBJ2-7	TRBV13	12	-	CASSSAQGEQYF	TGTGCCAGCAGCTCCGCCCAAGGGGAGCAGTACTTC
-	TRBJ2-7	TRBV19	13	TRBD1	CASSPETGTEQYF	TGTGCCAGTAGTCCTGAGACAGGGACCGAGCAGTACTTC
-	TRBJ1-1	TRBV6-1	14	-	CASSEWDMNTEAFF	TGTGCCAGCAGTGAATGGGACATGAACACTGAAGCTTTCTTT
-	TRBJ1-1	TRBV4-1	15	TRBD1	CASTPNQGDGTEAFF	TGCGCCAGCACTCCAAATCAGGGGGACGGCACTGAAGCTTTCTTT
once	TRBJ1-6	TRBV6-1	12	-	CASRQVMTPLHF	TGTGCCAGCAGACAGGTTATGACACCCCTCCACTTT
-	TRBJ2-3	TRBV6-6	16	-	CASSSDSGSGTDTQYF	TGTGCCAGCAGTTCAGACTCGGGGTCCGGCACAGATACGCAGTATTTT
-	TRBJ1-5	TRBV27	13	-	CASSHDFDQPQHF	TGTGCCAGCAGCCATGACTTCGATCAGCCCCAGCATTTT
-	TRBJ2-1	TRBV7-9	15	TRBD1	CASSSPGTGWDEQFF	TGTGCCAGCAGCTCCCCCGGGACAGGGTGGGATGAGCAGTTCTTC
-	TRBJ2-7	TRBV9	16	TRBD1	CASSDRPDRGPYEQYF	TGTGCCAGCAGCGATAGACCCGACAGGGGCCCATACGAGCAGTACTTC
-	TRBJ2-3	TRBV7-2	17	TRBD2	CASSLVVAGGRADTQYF	TGTGCCAGCAGCTTAGTGGTAGCGGGGGGGCGAGCAGATACGCAGTATTTT